The clone carrying this TCR beta chain was seen a handful of times. Assay used: immunoSEQ multiplex PCR; TCRdb lists only in-frame clones, some missing. The table lists 600,000 to 900,000 clones, roughly 85% of them singletons, with 0.008% to 0.011% in the top ten. This CDR3 spans 14 amino acids. Germline CDR1 ENHRY, CDR2 SYGVKD. Deletions cut 7 bases from V and 1 base from J, with 13 bases between. This sample stems from a study of shared T cell receptors in the human thymus. These data also featured in a second study, about human thymus T cells. That source adds: Blood and thymic repertoires both appeared biased in V and J gene usage.

Sequencing was carried out using thymocytes. The source is a girl under two years old with a congenital heart defect. The rearrangement uses TRBV10-3 and TRBJ1-1, with D unresolved. CDR3 protein: CAITERPGNTEAFF. For the CDR3, the DNA is TGTGCCATCACCGAGCGCCCGGGGAACACTGAAGCTTTCTTT.